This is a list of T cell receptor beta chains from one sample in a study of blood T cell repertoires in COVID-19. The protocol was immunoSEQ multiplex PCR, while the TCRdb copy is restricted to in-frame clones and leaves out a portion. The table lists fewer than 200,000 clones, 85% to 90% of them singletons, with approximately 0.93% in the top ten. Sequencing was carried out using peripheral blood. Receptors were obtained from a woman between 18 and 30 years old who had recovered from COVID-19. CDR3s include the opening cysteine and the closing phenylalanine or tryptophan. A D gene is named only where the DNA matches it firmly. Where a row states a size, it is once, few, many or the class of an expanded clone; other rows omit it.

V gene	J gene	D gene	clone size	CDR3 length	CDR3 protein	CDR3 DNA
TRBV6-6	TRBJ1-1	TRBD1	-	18	CASSPAIGTGGADTEAFF	TGTGCCAGCAGTCCGGCGATCGGGACAGGGGGCGCCGACACTGAAGCTTTCTTT
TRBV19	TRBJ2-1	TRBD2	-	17	CASSPVILAGGPGEQFF	TGTGCCAGTAGTCCGGTAATACTAGCGGGAGGGCCGGGTGAGCAGTTCTTC
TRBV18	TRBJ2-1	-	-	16	CASSPPRRSSYNEQFF	TGTGCCAGCTCACCACCGAGGCGGAGCTCCTACAATGAGCAGTTCTTC
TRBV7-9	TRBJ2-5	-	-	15	CASSLYSGLTKTQYF	TGTGCCAGCAGCTTATATTCCGGACTAACAAAGACCCAGTACTTC
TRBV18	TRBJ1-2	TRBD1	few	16	CASSPKGQGADYGYTF	TGTGCCAGCTCACCTAAGGGACAGGGGGCGGACTATGGCTACACCTTC
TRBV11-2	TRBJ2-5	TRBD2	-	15	CASSQVGAGAKTQYF	TGTGCCAGCAGCCAAGTAGGGGCGGGAGCCAAGACCCAGTACTTC
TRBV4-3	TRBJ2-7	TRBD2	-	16	CASSQDLAGGPYEQYF	TGCGCCAGCAGCCAAGATTTAGCGGGGGGGCCCTACGAGCAGTACTTC
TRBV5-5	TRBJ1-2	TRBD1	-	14	CASSSTGGNYGYTF	TGTGCCAGCAGCTCGACAGGGGGCAACTATGGCTACACCTTC
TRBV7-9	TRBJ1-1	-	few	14	CASSLGQANTEAFF	TGTGCCAGCAGCTTGGGGCAGGCGAACACTGAAGCTTTCTTT
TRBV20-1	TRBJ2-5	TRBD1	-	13	CSASGDREATQYF	TGCAGTGCTAGTGGGGACAGGGAGGCGACCCAGTACTTC
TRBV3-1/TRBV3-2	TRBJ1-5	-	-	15	CASSQDHSPNQPQHF	TGTGCCAGCAGCCAAGATCACAGCCCCAATCAGCCCCAGCATTTT
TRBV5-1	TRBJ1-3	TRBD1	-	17	CASSRISGQNSGNTIYF	TGCGCCAGCAGTAGGATCTCGGGACAGAACTCTGGAAACACCATATATTTT
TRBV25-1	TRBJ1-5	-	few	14	CASTTGGENQPQHF	TGTGCCAGCACGACCGGCGGGGAAAATCAGCCCCAGCATTTT
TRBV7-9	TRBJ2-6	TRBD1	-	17	CASRPGTGVSGANVLTF	TGTGCCAGCAGGCCCGGGACAGGGGTCTCTGGGGCCAACGTCCTGACTTTC
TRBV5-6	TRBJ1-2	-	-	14	CASTVGGENYGYTF	TGTGCCAGCACCGTGGGAGGGGAAAACTATGGCTACACCTTC
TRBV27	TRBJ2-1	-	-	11	CASRVRNEQFF	TGTGCCAGCAGGGTTCGGAATGAGCAGTTCTTC
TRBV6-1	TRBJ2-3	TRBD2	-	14	CASRGGGVTDTQYF	TGTGCCAGCAGGGGCGGGGGAGTCACAGATACGCAGTATTTT
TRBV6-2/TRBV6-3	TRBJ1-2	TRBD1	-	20	CASSYVFRDRVVNDLYGYTF	TGTGCCAGCAGTTACGTCTTTCGGGACAGGGTGGTAAACGACCTCTATGGCTACACCTTC
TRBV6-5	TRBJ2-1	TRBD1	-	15	CASSLRDRGHNEQFF	TGTGCCAGCAGCCTACGGGACAGGGGCCACAATGAGCAGTTCTTC
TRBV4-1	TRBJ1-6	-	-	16	CASSQGYLLGRSPLHF	TGCGCCAGCAGCCAAGGGTACCTTTTGGGGAGATCACCCCTCCACTTT
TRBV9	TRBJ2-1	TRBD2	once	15	CASSVGAGVGNEQFF	TGTGCCAGCAGCGTCGGAGCGGGAGTGGGAAATGAGCAGTTCTTC
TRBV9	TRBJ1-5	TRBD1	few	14	CASSGGQGHQPQHF	TGTGCCAGCAGCGGAGGACAGGGCCATCAGCCCCAGCATTTT
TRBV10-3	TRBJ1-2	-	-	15	CAISEGGAFLGGYTF	TGTGCCATCAGTGAAGGAGGGGCCTTCTTAGGCGGCTACACCTTC
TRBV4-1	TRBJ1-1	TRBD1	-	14	CASSPGQGATEAFF	TGCGCCAGCAGCCCGGGACAGGGGGCTACTGAAGCTTTCTTT
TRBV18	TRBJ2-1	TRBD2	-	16	CASSPPGPGGGNEQFF	TGTGCCAGCTCACCACCGGGGCCGGGAGGAGGTAATGAGCAGTTCTTC
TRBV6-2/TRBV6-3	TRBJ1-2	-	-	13	CASSPGLNYGYTF	TGTGCCAGCAGCCCCGGACTCAACTATGGCTACACCTTC
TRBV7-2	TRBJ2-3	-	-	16	CASSLEVGAPTDTQYF	TGTGCCAGCAGCTTAGAGGTGGGGGCCCCCACAGATACGCAGTATTTT
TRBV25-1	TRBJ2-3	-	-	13	CASSDRGADTQYF	TGTGCCAGCAGTGACAGGGGTGCAGATACGCAGTATTTT
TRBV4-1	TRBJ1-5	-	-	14	CASSQGAGNQPQHF	TGCGCCAGCAGCCAGGGGGCAGGCAATCAGCCCCAGCATTTT
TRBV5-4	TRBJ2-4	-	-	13	CASSGGTTGIQYF	TGTGCCAGCAGCGGAGGTACTACGGGTATTCAGTACTTC
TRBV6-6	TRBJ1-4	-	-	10	CASAGEKLFF	TGTGCCAGCGCCGGGGAAAAACTGTTTTTT
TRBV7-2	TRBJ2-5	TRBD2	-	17	CASSPGLAGWYQETQYF	TGTGCCAGCAGCCCGGGACTAGCGGGTTGGTACCAAGAGACCCAGTACTTC
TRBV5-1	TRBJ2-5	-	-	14	CASSLRQGGETQYF	TGCGCCAGCAGCTTGCGGCAGGGTGGGGAGACCCAGTACTTC
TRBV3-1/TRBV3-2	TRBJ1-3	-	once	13	CASSHQQGNTIYF	TGTGCCAGCAGCCACCAACAGGGCAACACCATATATTTT
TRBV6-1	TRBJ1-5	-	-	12	CASSDSNQPQHF	TGTGCCAGCAGTGACAGTAACCAGCCCCAGCATTTT
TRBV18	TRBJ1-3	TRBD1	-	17	CASSPIRPGGTGNTIYF	TGTGCCAGCTCACCAATAAGGCCAGGGGGCACTGGAAACACCATATATTTT
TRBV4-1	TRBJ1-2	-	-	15	CASSQYLGGNYGYTF	TGCGCCAGCAGCCAATACTTGGGGGGAAACTATGGCTACACCTTC
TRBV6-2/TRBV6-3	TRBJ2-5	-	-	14	CASSYGGAPETQYF	TGTGCCAGCAGTTACGGAGGGGCCCCAGAGACCCAGTACTTC
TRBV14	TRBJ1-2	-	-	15	CASSPFWTTNYGYTF	TGTGCCAGCAGCCCATTTTGGACTACTAACTATGGCTACACCTTC
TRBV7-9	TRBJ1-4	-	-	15	CASSFTGHFNEKLFF	TGTGCCAGCAGCTTTACCGGACACTTCAATGAAAAACTGTTTTTT
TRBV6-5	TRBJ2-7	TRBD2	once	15	CASSYSTSGTYEQYF	TGTGCCAGCAGTTACTCAACTAGCGGAACCTACGAGCAGTACTTC